This T cell receptor (beta chain) was profiled in a study of identical twins. Addition of a universal primer site occurred through template switching, and cDNA carried unique molecular identifiers. MiXCR, applied by TCRdb to the 5' RACE reads, yields one record per CDR3 protein. The sample holds some 1,600,000 distinct CDR3 sequences, around 29% seen once. After removal of 5 bases from V and 0 bases from J, the junction contained 9 bases not matched to a gene. The CDR3 has 17 residues. Germline CDR1 and CDR2: SGHTA and FQGNSA. With no exceptions, donors were healthy Caucasians. Notes on this clonotype: What it binds is unknown.

Notes on the study in general: The study found that models underestimated out-of-frame TCR alpha sharing in monozygotic twins. Clonotypes of the beta chain that were abundant in cord blood carried fewer insertions (memory repertoires showed none).

The receptor was isolated from a newborn girl in good health. The chain is built from TRBV7-2 and TRBJ2-3; TRBD2 aligns across 9 bases. Sequenced sample: cord blood. The CDR3: CASSTTSGGLSTDTQYF. CDR3 coding DNA: TGTGCCAGCAGCACTACGAGCGGGGGGCTAAGCACAGATACGCAGTATTTT.